A single sample is the source of the 15 T cell receptor beta chains below, sequenced in a study of blood T cell repertoires in COVID-19. Some clones are missing from TCRdb's copy, which holds only in-frame ones; the method was immunoSEQ multiplex PCR. The table shows 15,000 to 17,000 clones, with approximately 85% occurring only once. The specimen sequenced was peripheral blood. The receptor source for this set is a man aged 80 or over with active or convalescent COVID-19.

The rearrangement joins TRBV6-2 or TRBV6-3 to TRBJ2-7, with 11 bases aligning to TRBD2. The CDR3 runs to 14 residues. V lost 6 bases, J lost 2 bases, and 3 bases stayed unmatched. Germline V gene lookup returns CDR1 MNHEY and CDR2 SVGEGT. Here the CDR3 reads CASSGTSGAYEQYF. CDR3 DNA sequence: TGTGCCAGCAGCGGGACTAGCGGAGCCTACGAGCAGTACTTC.

This clone has a handful of counts. This rearrangement joins TRBV6-6 to TRBJ1-2, with D possibly being TRBD1 (5 bases). The CDR3 extends over 14 amino acids. V lost 6 bases, J lost 0 bases, and 11 bases lay in between. CDR1 is MNHNY, CDR2 SVGAGI, per germline (reference sequence). CDR3 protein: CASRVQDSNYGYTF. CDR3 nucleotides: TGTGCCAGCAGAGTACAGGATTCTAACTATGGCTACACCTTC.

Details on this clone: The junction and the germline gene differ at one end; a read error may be behind it. The chain combines TRBV4-3 with TRBJ2-2, with a weak D call TRBD1 (5 bases). The CDR3 is 14 residues long. Germline CDR1 is LGHNA and CDR2 is YSLEER. The CDR3 loop is CASSEDRNTGELFF. DNA of the CDR3: TGCGCCAGCAGCGAAGACAGGAACACCGGGGAGCTGTTTTTT.

This clone was observed a handful of times. This sample also contains other DNA sequences that code for the same CDR3. The chain joins TRBV27 to TRBJ2-2; 8 bases fit TRBD1. Germline V gene sequence: CDR1 MNHEY, CDR2 SMNVEV (reference sequence). The trim removed 3 bases at V and 5 bases at J, leaving 11 bases unmatched. The CDR3 consists of 17 residues. The CDR3 DNA follows: TGTGCCAGCAGTTTCAAGGTCGCAGGGGGCGGAACCGGGGAGCTGTTTTTT. Residues: CASSFKVAGGGTGELFF.

This chain joins TRBV28 and TRBJ1-1; no definite D call. Germline CDR1 and CDR2: MDHEN and SYDVKM. The CDR3 runs 13 residues. V was clipped by 6 bases and J by 1 base, with 9 bases between them. In DNA, the CDR3 is TGTGCCAGCAGCCCGCCAGGGAACACTGAAGCTTTCTTT. Its protein is CASSPPGNTEAFF.

The chain links TRBV28 to TRBJ1-2; 7 bases align to TRBD1. Germline assignment: CDR1 MDHEN and CDR2 SYDVKM. Trimming took 4 bases from V and 1 from J; bases not matched to a gene: 3. CDR3 length: 14 amino acids. This CDR3 is CASSSRQGNYGYTF. The DNA for the CDR3 is TGTGCCAGCAGTTCGAGACAGGGTAACTATGGCTACACCTTC.

V gene TRBV5-1 combines with J gene TRBJ2-1; 9 bases align to TRBD2. There are 19 residues in the CDR3. Germline assignment: CDR1 SGHRS and CDR2 YFSETQ. V was clipped by 0 bases and J by 0 bases; unmatched bases: 10. This CDR3 is CASSLGSGGSLSSYNEQFF. CDR3 DNA sequence: TGCGCCAGCAGCTTGGGGAGCGGGGGGTCCCTAAGCTCCTACAATGAGCAGTTCTTC.

The CDR3 bases are TGTGCCAGCTCACCGCTAGCGGGGGCGTACAATGAGCAGTTCTTC. This sequence encodes CASSPLAGAYNEQFF. This chain connects TRBV18 to TRBJ2-1; 10 nucleotides line up with TRBD2. V was clipped by 3 bases and J by 4 bases; unmatched bases: 3. This CDR3 comprises 15 residues. CDR1 and CDR2 (germline): KGHSH, LQKENI.

This clone was observed a few times. The CDR3 DNA follows: TGTGCCAGCAGTTACTCAGCGGCTTACTCCTACGAGCAGTACTTC. This encodes CASSYSAAYSYEQYF. The gene calls are TRBV6-5 and TRBJ2-7, with TRBD2 as a possible D gene (5 bases). V was shortened by 0 bases and J by 0 bases, with 9 bases between the two germline ends. CDR1 is MNHEY and CDR2 is SVGAGI in the germline V gene. This CDR3 comprises 15 residues.

This chain connects TRBV29-1 to TRBJ2-7, with D possibly matching TRBD2 (5 bases). V lost 5 bases, J lost 2 bases, and 10 bases lay in between. This CDR3 contains 12 residues. Germline CDR1 reads SQVTM; CDR2 reads ANQGSEA. The CDR3 nucleotides are TGCAGCGTTCTCGGGGTAACCTACGAGCAGTACTTC. Translating gives CSVLGVTYEQYF.

The rearrangement joins TRBV5-6 to TRBJ2-1; D perhaps matches TRBD1 (5 bases). Trimming removed 4 bases at V and 4 bases at J, with 9 bases between. Germline CDR1 and CDR2: SGHDT and YYEEEE. This CDR3 contains 13 residues. This CDR3 reads CASSPTEYNEQFF. As DNA, the CDR3 is TGTGCCAGCAGCCCGACAGAATACAATGAGCAGTTCTTC. Supplemented by reference TRBV5-6 and TRBJ2-1, the full variable domain reads DAGVTQSPTHLIKTRGQQVTLRCSPKSGHDTVSWYQQALGQGPQFIFQYYEEEERQRGNFPDRFSGHQFPNYSSELNVNALLLGDSALYLCASSPTEYNEQFFGPGTRLTVL.

V and J are TRBV7-9 and TRBJ1-1; 10 nucleotides line up with TRBD1. Germline assignment: CDR1 SEHNR and CDR2 FQNEAQ (reference sequence). With V trimmed by 1 base and J by 4 bases, 3 bases remained unmatched. This CDR3 has 15 residues. As DNA, the CDR3 is TGTGCCAGCAGCTTAGGACAGGGGGCGATCACTGAAGCTTTCTTT. The encoded protein is CASSLGQGAITEAFF.

The chain uses TRBV4-1 and TRBJ1-4; perhaps TRBD1 as D (6 bases). The CDR3 sequence is 17 residues long. Trimming took off 0 bases at V and 0 bases at J, with 11 bases between the two ends. CDR1 and CDR2 (germline): MGHRA, YSYEKL. The CDR3 DNA follows: TGCGCCAGCAGCCAAGACCCCCGACAGGCAACTAATGAAAAACTGTTTTTT. Its protein product is CASSQDPRQATNEKLFF.

The chain has TRBV11-2 and TRBJ2-7; 8 nucleotides agree with TRBD1. Germline V gene sequence: CDR1 SGHAT, CDR2 FQNNGV. The CDR3 length is 14 residues. The ends lost 4 bases at V and 2 bases at J; junction bases unmatched: 4. This CDR3 reads CASSWGQAAYEQYF. The DNA of the CDR3 is TGTGCCAGCAGCTGGGGACAGGCCGCCTACGAGCAGTACTTC. Supplemented by reference TRBV11-2 and TRBJ2-7, the full variable domain reads EAGVAQSPRYKIIEKRQSVAFWCNPISGHATLYWYQQILGQGPKLLIQFQNNGVVDDSQLPKDRFSAERLKGVDSTLKIQPAKLEDSAVYLCASSWGQAAYEQYFGPGTRLTVT.

V usage is TRBV6-6 and J usage is TRBJ1-2; 10 bases align to TRBD1. In germline, CDR1 is MNHNY, CDR2 SVGAGI (reference sequence). This CDR3 contains 16 residues. The V gene end was trimmed by 2 bases and the J gene end by 4 bases; junction bases not matched to a gene: 7. The CDR3: CASSYVLGQGPYGYTF. CDR3 DNA: TGTGCCAGCAGTTACGTTCTGGGACAGGGGCCCTATGGCTACACCTTC.